This T cell receptor beta chain was observed in a study of tumor T cells in aggressive B-cell lymphoma. Sequencing used immunoSEQ multiplex PCR; TCRdb keeps in-frame clones, though not all of them. The sample includes under 6,500 clones, approximately 80% seen only once; the top ten take roughly 2.8%. The CDR3 sequence is 16 residues long. The germline gives CDR1 SGHRS, CDR2 YFSETQ. V dropped 4 bases and J dropped 7; count of bases not matched to a gene: 14. Input material: tumor tissue. This receptor was identified in an adult with diffuse large B cell lymphoma. The V gene is TRBV5-1, the J gene TRBJ2-1, with 7 bases aligning to TRBD2. In DNA, the CDR3 is TGCGCCAGCAGCCTGCCGCGGCGGGAGTCCGGAAATGAGCAGTTCTTC. It encodes CASSLPRRESGNEQFF.